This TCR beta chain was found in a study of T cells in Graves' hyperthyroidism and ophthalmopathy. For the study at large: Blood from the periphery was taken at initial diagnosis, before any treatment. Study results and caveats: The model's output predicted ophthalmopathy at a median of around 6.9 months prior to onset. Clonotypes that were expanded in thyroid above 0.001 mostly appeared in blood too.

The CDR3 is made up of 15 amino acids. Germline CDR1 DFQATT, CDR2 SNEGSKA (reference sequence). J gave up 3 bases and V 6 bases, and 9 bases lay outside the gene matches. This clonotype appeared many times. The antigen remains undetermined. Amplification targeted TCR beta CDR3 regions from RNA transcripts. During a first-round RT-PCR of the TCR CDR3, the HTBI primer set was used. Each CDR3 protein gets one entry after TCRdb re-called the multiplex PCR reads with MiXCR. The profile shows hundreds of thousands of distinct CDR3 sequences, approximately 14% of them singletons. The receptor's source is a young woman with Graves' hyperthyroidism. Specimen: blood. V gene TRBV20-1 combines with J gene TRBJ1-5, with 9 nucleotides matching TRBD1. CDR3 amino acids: CSARDREIYNQPQHF. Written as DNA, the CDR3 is TGCAGTGCCAGGGACAGGGAGATTTACAATCAGCCCCAGCATTTT.